The 13 T cell receptor beta chains listed next were all sequenced from one sample in a study of beta chain features in type 1 diabetes (dated by TCRdb to 2016 to 2019). Results the study describes overall, beyond this receptor: Type 1 diabetes patients showed a moderate but significant shortening of TCRB CDR3 length in all four CD4+ subsets.

No antigens are known for them. Libraries were made using the immunoSEQ multiplex PCR assay. All of the isolated RNA was reverse transcribed with the High Capacity cDNA Reverse Transcription Kit, so expressed TCRB transcripts were sequenced. Imported from immuneACCESS, the table was reduced by TCRdb to in-frame sequences with V and J called. These copies leave out some clones; in studies compared against another copy, an unresolved V gene accounts for under half, and the cause of the remainder is not known. This sample is represented by 120,000 or so clones; roughly 17% of them were singletons. Around 2.6% of the sample rests with the top ten. The specimen sequenced was central memory CD4+ T cells from blood. All receptors come from a man younger than 35 with type 1 diabetes.

This clone was detected only a few times. This chain joins TRBV21-1 and TRBJ2-4; TRBD1, the table's D call, lacks a check against the DNA. TRBV21-1 is classified as a pseudogene. CDR3 length: 13 amino acids. CDR3 residues: CARFQGAKNIQYF. The CDR3 region has the DNA TGTGCCCGTTTCCAGGGAGCCAAAAACATTCAGTACTTC.

This chain links TRBV25-1 with TRBJ2-7; D ambiguous. V was trimmed by 6 bases and J by 7 bases, leaving 10 bases between them. CDR3 size: 11 residues. CDR1 is MGHDK and CDR2 is SYGVNS in the germline V gene. The CDR3 reads CASSHIGEQYF. The CDR3 bases are TGTGCCAGCAGCCACATTGGGGAGCAGTACTTC.

J is TRBJ1-2 and V is TRBV9; no definite D call. Germline assignment: CDR1 SGDLS and CDR2 YYNGEE. This CDR3 is 15 amino acids long. The V end lost 4 bases, the J end lost 0 bases, and 13 bases lay between the germline ends. The CDR3 DNA is TGTGCCAGCAGCCAACTAGGGAACGCTAACTATGGCTACACCTTC. It specifies CASSQLGNANYGYTF.

This clone appeared a few times. Mismatch with germline at one junction end may stem from a read error. The rearrangement links TRBV6-6 to TRBJ2-4, with D possibly being TRBD1 (6 bases). The CDR3 is 11 residues long. Germline V lookup: CDR1 MNHNY, CDR2 SVGAGI (reference sequence). CDR3 sequence reads: CASRVTARGCF. The CDR3 nucleotides read TGTGCCAGCAGGGTGACGGCAAGGGGGTGTTTC.

The chain employs TRBV18 and TRBJ2-7; a weak D match, TRBD1 (5 bases). Deletions cut 4 bases from V and 0 bases from J, with 19 bases between. The CDR3 is 17 residues long. CDR1 is KGHSH, CDR2 LQKENI, per germline. CDR3: CASSLYFGARDSYEQYF. CDR3 DNA sequence: TGTGCCAGCTCACTATATTTTGGGGCCCGAGACTCCTACGAGCAGTACTTC.

This clone turned up a few times. The rearrangement uses TRBV4-3 and TRBJ2-6; D is ambiguous. Germline assignment: CDR1 LGHNA and CDR2 YSLEER. The CDR3 spans 19 residues. V was clipped by 0 bases and J by 1 base, with 16 bases between them. The CDR3: CASSQDNGIYLSGANVLTF. CDR3 in DNA: TGCGCCAGCAGCCAAGATAACGGCATTTACCTTTCTGGGGCCAACGTCCTGACTTTC.

This chain links TRBV9 with TRBJ1-1, with 8 bases matching TRBD1. Germline V gene sequence: CDR1 SGDLS, CDR2 YYNGEE. The V gene end was trimmed by 2 bases and the J gene end by 11 bases; junction bases not matched to a gene: 11. The CDR3 consists of 14 residues. CDR3 bases: TGTGCCAGCAGCGTCGGGACAGGACCTTTTAGGGCTTTCTTT. Amino acids: CASSVGTGPFRAFF. Using reference TRBV9 and TRBJ1-1 for the parts outside the CDR3, the full variable domain is DSGVTQTPKHLITATGQRVTLRCSPRSGDLSVYWYQQSLDQGLQFLIQYYNGEERAKGNILERFSAQQFPDLHSELNLSSLELGDSALYFCASSVGTGPFRAFFGQGTRLTVV.

The chain is built from TRBV12-5 and TRBJ2-3, with D possibly TRBD1 on 5 matching bases. This CDR3 spans 14 amino acids. Germline V gene lookup returns CDR1 LGHNT and CDR2 FRNRAP. With 1 base removed from V and 2 bases from J, the gap between germline ends came to 7 bases. The CDR3 nucleotides are TGTGCTAGTGGTTTGGACAGGAACACAGATACGCAGTATTTT. This sequence encodes CASGLDRNTDTQYF.

There are a few counts of this clone. The chain carries TRBV4-3 and TRBJ1-1; D is unresolved. V lost 1 base and J 7 bases, leaving 7 bases between the germline ends. CDR3 length: 12 residues. CDR1 LGHNA and CDR2 YSLEER come from the germline V gene. The CDR3 region is CASSQGPHEAFF. In nucleotides, the CDR3 is TGCGCCAGCAGCCAAGGACCTCATGAAGCTTTCTTT.

The J gene is TRBJ2-7, the V gene TRBV30; TRBD2 matches at 8 bases. Germline values: CDR1 GTSNPN, CDR2 SVGIG (reference sequence). After removal of 0 bases from V and 8 bases from J, the junction contained 15 bases not matched to a gene. The CDR3 runs to 16 residues. In nucleotides, the CDR3 is TGTGCCTGGAGTGTAAGTTTCGGGAGGGCCTCTTTCCAGCAGTACTTC. This codes for CAWSVSFGRASFQQYF.

This rearrangement joins TRBV15 to TRBJ2-3, with 12 bases aligning to TRBD2. CDR1 is LNHNV and CDR2 is YYDKDF in the germline V gene (reference sequence). This CDR3 spans 17 amino acids. J lost 3 bases, V lost 2 bases, and 6 bases had no gene match. CDR3 in amino acids: CATSRRWTSGVTDTQYF. As DNA, the CDR3 is TGTGCCACCAGCAGAAGGTGGACTAGCGGGGTAACAGATACGCAGTATTTT.

The chain uses TRBV29-1 and TRBJ2-1; tentatively, D is TRBD2 (5 bases). V was shortened by 6 bases and J by 7 bases, with 22 bases between the two germline ends. Germline loops: CDR1 SQVTM, CDR2 ANQGSEA. The CDR3 spans 15 residues. This CDR3 is CSVTQRTLRRNEQFF. The DNA of the CDR3 is TGCAGCGTCACACAAAGGACTCTCAGGCGTAATGAGCAGTTCTTC.

This clone was detected ten times or more. The chain carries TRBV7-9 and TRBJ2-7, with D possibly TRBD1 on 6 matching bases. CDR3 size: 14 residues. Germline CDR1 reads SEHNR; CDR2 reads FQNEAQ (reference sequence). Trimming took off 1 base at V and 4 bases at J, with 11 bases between the two ends. The CDR3 nucleotides are TGTGCCAGCAGCTTAGTGCCAGGGGATTACGAGCAGTACTTC. Its translation: CASSLVPGDYEQYF.